Detailed here is one T cell receptor beta chain. The data belong to a study of blood T cell repertoires in COVID-19. Sequencing was performed with immunoSEQ multiplex PCR; in TCRdb, only in-frame clones are kept and a portion is missing. The sample carries some 270,000 clones, 80% to 90% recorded once. This TCR was recovered from a woman between 65 and 79 years old with acute or convalescent COVID-19. The specimen was peripheral blood.

CDR3 loop: CASRPPGRREQYF. The CDR3 bases are TGCGCCAGCAGGCCTCCGGGTCGCCGGGAGCAGTACTTC. This chain uses TRBV5-1 with TRBJ2-7; D gene ambiguous. This CDR3 contains 13 residues. Germline lookup yields CDR1 SGHRS and CDR2 YFSETQ. Trimming removed 5 bases at V and 7 bases at J, with 16 bases between.